This TCR beta chain was recorded in a study of graft-versus-host responses after intestinal transplantation. Study-level background: For approximately 3 years after anti-thymocyte globulin induction, all recipients took tacrolimus and steroids. Study-level points and caveats: GvH clone levels peaked in circulation, and this peak was associated with early post-transplant HvG declines.

Clones were sequenced by immunoSEQ multiplex PCR, and TCRdb holds only the in-frame ones, with some missing. Of 90,000 to 120,000 clones in the sample, about 91% were seen once. Points on this clone: Its antigen is not identified.

The sequence derives from a human donor who was the organ donor for an intestinal transplant. The source was unstimulated CD4+ T cells sorted from spleen or lymph node cells, collected before transplant.

The CDR3 nucleotides read TGCGCCACCTCGCAGGAGCTGAACACCGGGGAGCTGTTTTTT. Protein product: CATSQELNTGELFF. The rearrangement joins TRBV4-1 to TRBJ2-2; the D is unclear. The CDR3 is 14 residues long. V was trimmed by 10 bases and J by 1 base, leaving 13 bases between them. The V gene's germline CDR1 is MGHRA and CDR2 YSYEKL.